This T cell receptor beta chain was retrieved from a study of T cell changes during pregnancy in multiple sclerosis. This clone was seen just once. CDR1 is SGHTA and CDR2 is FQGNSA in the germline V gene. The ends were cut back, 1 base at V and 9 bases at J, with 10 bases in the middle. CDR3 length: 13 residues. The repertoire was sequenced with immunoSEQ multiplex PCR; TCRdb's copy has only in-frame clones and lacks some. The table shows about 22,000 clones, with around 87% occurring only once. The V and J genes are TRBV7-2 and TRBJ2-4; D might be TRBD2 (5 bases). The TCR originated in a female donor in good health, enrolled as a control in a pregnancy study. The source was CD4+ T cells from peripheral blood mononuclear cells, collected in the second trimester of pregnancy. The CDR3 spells CASSLGGGGIQYF. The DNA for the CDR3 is TGTGCCAGCAGCTTAGGAGGAGGCGGCATTCAGTACTTC.